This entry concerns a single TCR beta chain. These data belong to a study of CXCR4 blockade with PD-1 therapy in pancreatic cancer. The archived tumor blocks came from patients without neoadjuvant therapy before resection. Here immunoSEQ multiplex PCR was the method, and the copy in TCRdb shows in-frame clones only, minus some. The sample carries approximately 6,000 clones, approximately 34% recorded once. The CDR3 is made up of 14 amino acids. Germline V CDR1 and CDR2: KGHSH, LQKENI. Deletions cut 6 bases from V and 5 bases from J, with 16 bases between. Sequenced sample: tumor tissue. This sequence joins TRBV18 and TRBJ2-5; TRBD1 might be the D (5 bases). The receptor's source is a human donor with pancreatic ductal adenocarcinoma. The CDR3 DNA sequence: TGTGCCAGCTCGTTCAAAGGGGCGGCGGAGACCCAGTACTTC. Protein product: CASSFKGAAETQYF.